This T cell receptor beta chain is drawn from a study of OX40 agonist ivuxolimab in advanced cancers. Study-wide context: The drug used for patients, ivuxolimab, was an agonistic anti-OX40 (CD134) antibody. Whole-study findings and limits: Expanded peripheral T cell antigen specificity was not determined.

With 1 base clipped from V and 2 bases from J, the junction kept 13 bases outside the gene matches. Germline V gives CDR1 KGHSH, CDR2 LQKENI. This CDR3 is 18 amino acids long. Comments on this clone: Its antigen remains unidentified.

Patients were ruled out by autoimmune disease history or systemic immunosuppression. Repertoires were generated with immunoSEQ multiplex PCR, while TCRdb's copy carries only in-frame clones and drops some. The table lists tens of thousands of clones, more than 70% of them singletons. Here the sequenced sample was CD4+ or CD8+ T cells sorted from blood, taken in a trial of the OX40 agonist ivuxolimab. V usage is TRBV18 and J usage is TRBJ1-1; 7 bases align to TRBD1. The clonotype was recovered from an adult with an advanced solid tumor such as melanoma, head and neck, liver or kidney cancer. The CDR3 loop reads CASSPQPLTGTANTEAFF. The CDR3 DNA sequence: TGTGCCAGCTCACCACAACCCCTCACCGGGACAGCCAACACTGAAGCTTTCTTT. Supplemented by reference TRBV18 and TRBJ1-1, the full variable domain reads NAGVMQNPRHLVRRRGQEARLRCSPMKGHSHVYWYRQLPEEGLKFMVYLQKENIIDESGMPKERFSAEFPKEGPSILRIQQVVRGDSAAYFCASSPQPLTGTANTEAFFGQGTRLTVV.